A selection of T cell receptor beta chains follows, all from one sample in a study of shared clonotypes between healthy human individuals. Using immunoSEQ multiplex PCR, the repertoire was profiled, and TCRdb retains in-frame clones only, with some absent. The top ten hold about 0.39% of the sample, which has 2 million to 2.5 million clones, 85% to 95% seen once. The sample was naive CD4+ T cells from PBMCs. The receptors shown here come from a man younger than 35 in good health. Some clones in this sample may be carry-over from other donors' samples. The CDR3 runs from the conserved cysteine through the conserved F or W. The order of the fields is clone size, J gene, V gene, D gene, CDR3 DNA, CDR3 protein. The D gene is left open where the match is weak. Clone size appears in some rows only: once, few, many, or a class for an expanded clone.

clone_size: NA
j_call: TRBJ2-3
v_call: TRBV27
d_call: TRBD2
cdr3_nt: TGTGCCAGCAGTCCAGCGGGGGCATCGTTAGTTGATACGCAGTATTTT
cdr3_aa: CASSPAGASLVDTQYF

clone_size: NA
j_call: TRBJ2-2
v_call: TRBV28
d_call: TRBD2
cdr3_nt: TGTGCCACCCGGAGCGGGGACACCGGGGAGCTGTTTTTT
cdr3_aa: CATRSGDTGELFF

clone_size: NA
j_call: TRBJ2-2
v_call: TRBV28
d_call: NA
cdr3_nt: TGTGCCAGCAGTCTCTCGGCTAGCGTCGATACCGGGGAGCTGTTTTTT
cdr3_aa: CASSLSASVDTGELFF

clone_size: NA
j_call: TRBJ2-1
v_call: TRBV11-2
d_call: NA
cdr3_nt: TGTGCCAGCAGCCCGACCCGGGATTACAATGAGCAGTTCTTC
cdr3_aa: CASSPTRDYNEQFF

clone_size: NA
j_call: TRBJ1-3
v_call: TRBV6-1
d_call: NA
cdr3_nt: TGTGCCAGCAGTGAAGGAGGGGTGGCTGGAAACACCATATATTTT
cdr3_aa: CASSEGGVAGNTIYF

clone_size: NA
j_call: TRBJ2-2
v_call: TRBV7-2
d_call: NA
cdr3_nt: TGTGCCAGCAGCTTTGGCGGGAAGACCACCGGGGAGCTGTTTTTT
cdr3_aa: CASSFGGKTTGELFF

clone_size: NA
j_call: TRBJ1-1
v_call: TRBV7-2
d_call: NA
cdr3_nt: TGTGCCAGCAGCTTAGTAGAGGGATCTGAAGCTTTCTTT
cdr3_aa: CASSLVEGSEAFF

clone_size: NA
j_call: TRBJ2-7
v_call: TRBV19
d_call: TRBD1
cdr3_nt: TGTGCCAGTAGTACCCAACTGGGCAGGGGGCTATACGAGCAGTACTTC
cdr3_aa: CASSTQLGRGLYEQYF

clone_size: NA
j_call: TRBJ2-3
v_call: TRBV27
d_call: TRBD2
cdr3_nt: TGTGCCAGCAGTTTTGAGGCTAGCGGGTCGGATACGCAGTATTTT
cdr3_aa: CASSFEASGSDTQYF

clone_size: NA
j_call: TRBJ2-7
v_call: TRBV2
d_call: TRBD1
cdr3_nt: TGTGCCAGCACTCCCACGGGACAGACTTACTACGAGCAGTACTTC
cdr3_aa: CASTPTGQTYYEQYF

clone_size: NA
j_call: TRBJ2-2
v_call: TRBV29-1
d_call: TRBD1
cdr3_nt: TGCAGCGTTAGACAGGGGTTGACCGGGGAGCTGTTTTTT
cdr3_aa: CSVRQGLTGELFF

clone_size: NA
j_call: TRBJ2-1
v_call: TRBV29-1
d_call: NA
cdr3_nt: TGCAGCGTTGTGGTAAGGAAAGACTACAATGAGCAGTTCTTC
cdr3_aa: CSVVVRKDYNEQFF

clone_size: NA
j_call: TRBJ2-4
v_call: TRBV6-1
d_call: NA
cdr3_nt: TGTGCCAGCAAAATTGGACTTCTGGGGAACATTCAGTACTTC
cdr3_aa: CASKIGLLGNIQYF

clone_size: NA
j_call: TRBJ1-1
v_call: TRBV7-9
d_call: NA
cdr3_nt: TGTGCCAGCAGCCAGAAGGGGGGGCCTGAAGCTTTCTTT
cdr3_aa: CASSQKGGPEAFF

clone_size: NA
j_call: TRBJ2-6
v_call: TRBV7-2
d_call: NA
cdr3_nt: TGTGCCAGCACCCCCGGGGCTGGGGCCAACGTCCTGACTTTC
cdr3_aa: CASTPGAGANVLTF

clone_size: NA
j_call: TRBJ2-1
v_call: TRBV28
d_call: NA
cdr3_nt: TGTGCCACCAATTACCCTGGAGGGAGCGATGAGCAGTTCTTC
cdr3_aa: CATNYPGGSDEQFF

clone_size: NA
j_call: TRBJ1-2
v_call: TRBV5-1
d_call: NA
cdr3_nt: TGCGCCAGCAGCTTGGCGGGGGAAGGCTACACCTTC
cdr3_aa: CASSLAGEGYTF

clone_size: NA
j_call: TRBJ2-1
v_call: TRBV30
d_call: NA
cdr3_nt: TGTGCCTGGAGTGTGGGATATGAGCAGTTCTTC
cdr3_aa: CAWSVGYEQFF

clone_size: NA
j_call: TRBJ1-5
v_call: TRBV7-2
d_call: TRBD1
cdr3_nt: TGTGCCAGCAGCTTAGGGTCAGGGGGAGGTCAGCCCCAGCATTTT
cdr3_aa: CASSLGSGGGQPQHF

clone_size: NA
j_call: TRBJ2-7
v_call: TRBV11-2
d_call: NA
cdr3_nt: TGTGCCAGCAGCTTCGAAGTAGGGGGCGAGCAGTACTTC
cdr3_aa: CASSFEVGGEQYF

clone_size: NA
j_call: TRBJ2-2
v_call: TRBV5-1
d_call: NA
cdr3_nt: TGCGCCAGCAGCCGCGGGGACAGTTACCAGGCCGGGGAGCTGTTTTTT
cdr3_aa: CASSRGDSYQAGELFF

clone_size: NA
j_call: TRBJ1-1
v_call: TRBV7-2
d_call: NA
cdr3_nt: TGTGCCAGCAGCTTAGCCGTTGGAGGCACTGAAGCTTTCTTT
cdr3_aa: CASSLAVGGTEAFF

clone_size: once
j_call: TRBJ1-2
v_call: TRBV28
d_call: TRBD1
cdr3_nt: TGTGCCAGCAGTCCCATTGGACAGGGGGCTGAAGGCTACACCTTC
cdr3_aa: CASSPIGQGAEGYTF

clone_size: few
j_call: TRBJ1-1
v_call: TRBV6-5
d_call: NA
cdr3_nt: TGTGCCAGCAGTTACTACGGCGGGGCTTTCTTT
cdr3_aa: CASSYYGGAFF

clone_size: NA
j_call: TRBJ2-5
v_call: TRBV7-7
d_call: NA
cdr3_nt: TGTGCCAGCAGCCCTCGAAGGGCGACGATTGAAGAGACCCAGTACTTC
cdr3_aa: CASSPRRATIEETQYF

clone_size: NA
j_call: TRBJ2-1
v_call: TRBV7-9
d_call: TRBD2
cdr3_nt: TGTGCCAGCAGCTTAAGATCACTAGCGGCCGACAATGAGCAGTTCTTC
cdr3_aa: CASSLRSLAADNEQFF

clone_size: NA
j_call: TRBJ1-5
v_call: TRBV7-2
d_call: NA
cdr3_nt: TGTGCCAGCAGCTTAGGTCAGGATAGCAATCAGCCCCAGCATTTT
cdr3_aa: CASSLGQDSNQPQHF

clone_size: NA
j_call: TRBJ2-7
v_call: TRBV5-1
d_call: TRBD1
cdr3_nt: TGCGCCAGCAGCGGACAGGGGGTGGGCTACGAGCAGTACTTC
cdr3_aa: CASSGQGVGYEQYF

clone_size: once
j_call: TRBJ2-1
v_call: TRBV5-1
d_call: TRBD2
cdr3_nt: TGCGCCAGCAGCTTGGTCCTAGCGGCCTACAATGAGCAGTTCTTC
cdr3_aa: CASSLVLAAYNEQFF